These T cell receptor beta chains were read from a single sample in a study of blood T cell repertoires in COVID-19. Profiled with immunoSEQ multiplex PCR; TCRdb holds only in-frame clones, not every one. The data contain roughly 110,000 clones, 80% to 85% of them singletons. Input material: peripheral blood. Receptors originate from a woman in her 70s with acute or convalescent COVID-19. CDR3s include the opening cysteine and the closing phenylalanine or tryptophan. A D gene is named only where the DNA matches it firmly. Where a row states a size, it is once, few, many or the class of an expanded clone; other rows omit it.

abundance: .; j_gene: TRBJ1-4; v_gene: TRBV5-1; d_gene: TRBD1; CDR3nt: TGCGCCAGCAGCCTGAATACAGGGGTCGGCGAAAAACTGTTTTTT; CDR3aa: CASSLNTGVGEKLFF
abundance: .; j_gene: TRBJ2-5; v_gene: TRBV6-1; d_gene: TRBD1; CDR3nt: TGTGCCAGCAGTGAACAGGGACAGGGCCGGGAGACCCAGTACTTC; CDR3aa: CASSEQGQGRETQYF
abundance: .; j_gene: TRBJ1-2; v_gene: TRBV5-1; d_gene: TRBD1; CDR3nt: TGCGCCAGCAGTTCGGGACAGGGTTATGGCTACACCTTC; CDR3aa: CASSSGQGYGYTF
abundance: .; j_gene: TRBJ2-3; v_gene: TRBV19; d_gene: TRBD2; CDR3nt: TGTGCCAGTAGTGTTGGCCCGGGGGGACCCGATACGCAGTATTTT; CDR3aa: CASSVGPGGPDTQYF
abundance: .; j_gene: TRBJ2-5; v_gene: TRBV11-3; d_gene: TRBD1; CDR3nt: TGTGCCAGCAGCACTACAGGGGGAGTGGGTGCCCAGTACTTC; CDR3aa: CASSTTGGVGAQYF
abundance: few; j_gene: TRBJ1-6; v_gene: TRBV9; d_gene: .; CDR3nt: TGTGCCAGCAGCGTAAGTGTTGAGCCCTTATCCCTCCACTTT; CDR3aa: CASSVSVEPLSLHF
abundance: .; j_gene: TRBJ2-5; v_gene: TRBV5-1; d_gene: TRBD2; CDR3nt: TGCGCCAGCAGCTTGGAGACTAGCGGGGGCCAAGAGACCCAGTACTTC; CDR3aa: CASSLETSGGQETQYF
abundance: .; j_gene: TRBJ1-1; v_gene: TRBV25-1; d_gene: .; CDR3nt: TGTGCCAGCAGGTCCGTTACTGAAGCTTTCTTT; CDR3aa: CASRSVTEAFF
abundance: .; j_gene: TRBJ1-1; v_gene: TRBV5-1; d_gene: .; CDR3nt: TGCGCCAGCAGCTCGGTTGGGAACACTGAAGCTTTCTTT; CDR3aa: CASSSVGNTEAFF
abundance: .; j_gene: TRBJ1-2; v_gene: TRBV18; d_gene: TRBD1; CDR3nt: TGTGCCAGCTCACCGCAGGACAGGGGAATTACCAACTATGGCTACACCTTC; CDR3aa: CASSPQDRGITNYGYTF
abundance: .; j_gene: TRBJ2-7; v_gene: TRBV19; d_gene: TRBD1; CDR3nt: TGTGCCAGTAGTATGATGCAGGGGGCCGGCGAGCAGTACTTC; CDR3aa: CASSMMQGAGEQYF
abundance: .; j_gene: TRBJ1-5; v_gene: TRBV19; d_gene: .; CDR3nt: TGTGCCAGTAGTATACTCGATCAGCCCCAGCATTTT; CDR3aa: CASSILDQPQHF
abundance: .; j_gene: TRBJ1-3; v_gene: TRBV5-4; d_gene: .; CDR3nt: TGTGCCAGCAGCTTGCCAGGGGTCACAGGAAACACCATATATTTT; CDR3aa: CASSLPGVTGNTIYF
abundance: .; j_gene: TRBJ2-3; v_gene: TRBV5-1; d_gene: .; CDR3nt: TGCGCCAGCAGTGGGCTAGCCACAGATACGCAGTATTTT; CDR3aa: CASSGLATDTQYF
abundance: .; j_gene: TRBJ2-7; v_gene: TRBV7-2; d_gene: .; CDR3nt: TGTGCCAGCAGGCCCTCAGGATCCCTCTCCTACGAGCAGTACTTC; CDR3aa: CASRPSGSLSYEQYF
abundance: .; j_gene: TRBJ1-3; v_gene: TRBV24-1; d_gene: .; CDR3nt: TGTGCCACCAGTGATTTGAGGGGCTCTGGAAACACCATATATTTT; CDR3aa: CATSDLRGSGNTIYF
abundance: .; j_gene: TRBJ1-1; v_gene: TRBV25-1; d_gene: TRBD1; CDR3nt: TGTGCCAGCAGTGAGTGGACAGGAATGAACACTGAAGCTTTCTTT; CDR3aa: CASSEWTGMNTEAFF
abundance: once; j_gene: TRBJ2-7; v_gene: TRBV5-1; d_gene: .; CDR3nt: TGCGCCAGCAGCTTGGTGGGGGCGGGTTCTGCAGAGCAGTACTTC; CDR3aa: CASSLVGAGSAEQYF
abundance: .; j_gene: TRBJ1-4; v_gene: TRBV5-1; d_gene: .; CDR3nt: TGCGCCAGCAGCTCCATGGGCTTCGGTGAAAAACTGTTTTTT; CDR3aa: CASSSMGFGEKLFF
abundance: .; j_gene: TRBJ2-7; v_gene: TRBV18; d_gene: .; CDR3nt: TGTGCCAGCTCACCACGGAGGGCTTTCGACGAGCAGTACTTC; CDR3aa: CASSPRRAFDEQYF
abundance: .; j_gene: TRBJ1-2; v_gene: TRBV30; d_gene: .; CDR3nt: TGTGCCTGGAGTGTTGGAGGCTATGGCTACACCTTC; CDR3aa: CAWSVGGYGYTF
abundance: .; j_gene: TRBJ1-2; v_gene: TRBV19; d_gene: .; CDR3nt: TGTGCCAGTAGGCCTGGGGGCAACCACGGCTACACCTTC; CDR3aa: CASRPGGNHGYTF
abundance: .; j_gene: TRBJ2-5; v_gene: TRBV10-1; d_gene: TRBD2; CDR3nt: TGCGCCAGCAGTGAGTTTGCGGGAGGGCAAGAGACCCAGTACTTC; CDR3aa: CASSEFAGGQETQYF
abundance: .; j_gene: TRBJ2-3; v_gene: TRBV5-1; d_gene: .; CDR3nt: TGCGCCAGCAGCTTTGACAGGAGCACAGATACGCAGTATTTT; CDR3aa: CASSFDRSTDTQYF
abundance: .; j_gene: TRBJ1-4; v_gene: TRBV29-1; d_gene: .; CDR3nt: TGCAGTGGCCGGGCAGGGTGGAATGAAAAACTGTTTTTT; CDR3aa: CSGRAGWNEKLFF
abundance: .; j_gene: TRBJ1-2; v_gene: TRBV5-1; d_gene: .; CDR3nt: TGCGCCAGCAGCTCGCTCGGGGGGAACTATGGCTACACCTTC; CDR3aa: CASSSLGGNYGYTF
abundance: .; j_gene: TRBJ2-5; v_gene: TRBV6-2/TRBV6-3; d_gene: TRBD2; CDR3nt: TGTGCCAGCAGTCGCGGACTAGCGGGGTACCAAGAGACCCAGTACTTC; CDR3aa: CASSRGLAGYQETQYF
abundance: many; j_gene: TRBJ2-2; v_gene: TRBV27; d_gene: .; CDR3nt: TGTGCCAGCAGTTTACGGAGGACCGGGGAGCTGTTTTTT; CDR3aa: CASSLRRTGELFF
abundance: .; j_gene: TRBJ2-3; v_gene: TRBV2; d_gene: TRBD1; CDR3nt: TGTGCCAGCACCGGGGACAGGGGGGCAGATACGCAGTATTTT; CDR3aa: CASTGDRGADTQYF
abundance: .; j_gene: TRBJ2-5; v_gene: TRBV6-5; d_gene: TRBD2; CDR3nt: TGTGCCAGCAGACCTAGCGGAGAGACCCAGTACTTC; CDR3aa: CASRPSGETQYF
abundance: .; j_gene: TRBJ2-7; v_gene: TRBV3-1/TRBV3-2; d_gene: .; CDR3nt: TGTGCCAGCAGCCTCAGGGGTAGCGACGAGCAGTACTTC; CDR3aa: CASSLRGSDEQYF